These 11 T cell receptor beta chains came from one sample sequenced in a study of cytomegalovirus exposure and HLA in healthy donors. PCR primers comprised 60 Vbeta and 13 Jbeta primers. Profiling relied on immunoSEQ multiplex PCR, and the TCRdb table lists in-frame clones only, not all of them. Among some 150,000 clones listed, about 82% were seen once. Sequencing input: PBMCs. These receptors were taken from a female donor in good health and CMV-seropositive.

This sequence joins TRBV4-2 and TRBJ1-2, with a weak D call TRBD1 (5 bases). The germline gives CDR1 LGHNA, CDR2 YNFKEQ. This CDR3 is built from 14 residues. V dropped 4 bases and J dropped 7 bases, with 16 bases sitting between them. DNA of the CDR3: TGTGCCAGCAGCCCCGCCATGGGGGAGGGTGGCTACACCTTC. Translated: CASSPAMGEGGYTF.

The CDR3 sequence: CAISPGQANYGYTF. The CDR3 DNA reads as TGTGCCATCAGCCCGGGACAGGCTAACTATGGCTACACCTTC. The V and J genes are TRBV10-3 and TRBJ1-2; TRBD1 agrees at 8 bases. The V and J ends lost 6 bases and 0 bases, in that order; junction bases with no gene match: 3. The germline V gene has CDR1 ENHRY and CDR2 SYGVKD. The CDR3 is made up of 14 amino acids.

About this clone: Additional DNA sequences in this sample encode the identical CDR3. The chain has TRBV5-1 and TRBJ2-1; D remains unclear. Trimming removed 0 bases from V and 8 bases from J, with 3 bases in between. Germline CDR1 SGHRS, CDR2 YFSETQ. The CDR3 totals 11 residues. CDR3 region: CASSLADEQFF. The DNA for the CDR3 is TGCGCCAGCAGCTTGGCGGATGAGCAGTTCTTC.

The rearrangement uses TRBV9 and TRBJ2-3, with D maybe TRBD2 (6 bases). The V end lost 3 bases, the J end lost 1 base, and 9 bases lay between the germline ends. CDR1 SGDLS and CDR2 YYNGEE come from the germline V gene. This CDR3 has 14 amino acids. Here the CDR3 reads CASSGASGTDTQYF. CDR3 DNA: TGTGCCAGCAGCGGGGCTAGCGGCACAGATACGCAGTATTTT.

This rearrangement joins TRBV6-5 to TRBJ2-5; D possibly corresponds to TRBD2 (6 bases). The DNA end is a closer match to TRBJ2-7, so the J assignment may be wrong. From germline, CDR1 is MNHEY and CDR2 SVGAGI. The CDR3 has 15 amino acids. CDR3 nucleotide sequence: TGTGCCAGCCGTACTGGAGGCGGGATAAACTACGAGCAGTACTTC. It is translated as CASRTGGGINYEQYF.

CDR3 bases: TGTGCCACGACGCTAGGGGGCCGGATGAACACTGAAGCTTTCTTT. Translated: CATTLGGRMNTEAFF. This chain joins TRBV28 and TRBJ1-1, with 7 bases lining up with TRBD1. Germline V CDR1 and CDR2: MDHEN, SYDVKM. V lost 10 bases and J lost 0; bases outside the gene matches: 11. The CDR3 contains 15 residues.

The CDR3 loop is CASRPTGAYEQYF. CDR3 DNA: TGCGCCAGCAGGCCGACAGGGGCCTACGAGCAGTACTTC. The rearrangement joins TRBV23-1 to TRBJ2-7, with 8 bases that match TRBD1. TRBV23-1 is known as an ORF, though its function is uncertain. The CDR3 extends over 13 amino acids. Losses at the gene ends were 6 bases for V and 2 bases for J; bases not matched to a gene: 3.

The rearrangement links TRBV6-1 to TRBJ1-6, with 9 bases identical to TRBD1. Germline trimming cut 6 bases from V and 6 bases from J; bases unmatched to any gene: 0. CDR1 MNHNS and CDR2 SASEGT come from the germline V gene. The CDR3 runs to 13 residues. CDR3 sequence reads: CASRTGGNSPLHF. The DNA for the CDR3 is TGTGCCAGCAGGACAGGGGGTAATTCACCCCTCCACTTT.

The CDR3 reads CASSLVASGTYNEQFF. CDR3 sequence (DNA): TGTGCCAGTAGTCTCGTGGCTAGCGGAACTTACAATGAGCAGTTCTTC. The chain links TRBV19 to TRBJ2-1; 7 bases fit TRBD2. Germline CDR1 LNHDA, CDR2 SQIVND (reference sequence). The CDR3 loop spans 16 amino acids. V dropped 5 bases and J dropped 4; count of bases not matched to a gene: 11.

This clone was seen more than once but under ten times. The junction differs from germline at one of its ends, possibly a read error. The rearrangement uses TRBV7-9 and TRBJ2-7; 11 bases are shared with TRBD1. The CDR3 covers 13 residues. Germline CDR1 and CDR2: SEHNR and FQNEAQ (reference sequence). In nucleotides, the CDR3 is TGTTCCAGCAGCCAGGGACAGGGGGTTGAGCAGTACTTC. This translates into CSSSQGQGVEQYF.

This clone was detected a few times. The rearrangement links TRBV15 to TRBJ2-3; 9 nucleotides line up with TRBD1. The CDR3 spans 15 residues. The V segment lost 2 bases and the J segment 3 bases; nucleotides outside the gene matches: 3. Per the germline V gene, CDR1 is LNHNV and CDR2 is YYDKDF (reference sequence). The CDR3 is CATSRRDRATDTQYF. In DNA, the CDR3 is TGTGCCACCAGCAGAAGGGACAGGGCGACAGATACGCAGTATTTT.